This T cell receptor beta chain was found in a study of vaccination and CD4 T cells after COVID-19. Study-level background: The stimulus for the cells was overlapping spike peptides derived from SARS-CoV-2, HCoV-NL63, HCoV-OC43 and HCoV-229E.

The V end was cut by 6 bases, the J end by 3 bases, with 12 bases between. The length of the CDR3 is 13 residues. On this clonotype itself: Its specificity is unknown.

Cultured CD4+ T cells had their DNA profiled by the Oncomine TCR Beta short-read assay. TCRdb called the PCR reads again in MiXCR, with one record for every CDR3 protein. The table includes tens of thousands of distinct CDR3 sequences, about 30% detected once. Time point described: late sampling 161 to 241 days after vaccination in three convalescent patients. Sample treatment: roughly 10-day PBMC culture with coronavirus spike peptide pools or control peptides (ViraFEST assay). This clonotype originated in a human donor who had recovered from COVID-19. V gene TRBV6-7 combines with J gene TRBJ2-7; D is unresolved. TRBV6-7 is assigned to the ORF class and has an uncertain function. Specimen: CD4+ T cells from blood, cultured in vitro, collected about 7 months after SARS-CoV-2 vaccination. CDR3 nucleotides: TGTGCCAGCAGCCAGACTCCAATCTACGAGCAGTACTTC. As protein: CASSQTPIYEQYF.